This TCR beta chain was found in a study of blood T cell repertoires in COVID-19. Study overall: T cells, B-cell-depleted T cells, or PBMCs supplied cDNA or gDNA.

In the authors' workflow: Estimation of nucleated cell counts was performed using reference gene primer amplification. The protocol was immunoSEQ multiplex PCR, while the TCRdb copy is restricted to in-frame clones and leaves out a portion. V, J and clone size derive from that table, while D and trimming were established from the DNA sequence. The table records about 300,000 clones, 85% of them present only once. This CDR3 has 14 amino acids. CDR1 and CDR2 (germline): LGHDT, YNNKEL (reference sequence). V was trimmed by 4 bases and J by 7 bases, leaving 16 bases between them. Which cohort a participant joined came from the clinical history participants gave.

This receptor was identified in a woman aged 50 to 65 who had recovered from COVID-19. Sequencing was done on a sample of PBMCs or T cells enriched from blood (not recorded which). This rearrangement joins TRBV3-1 (or the pseudogene TRBV3-2) to TRBJ1-2; possibly TRBD1 for D (5 bases). DNA of the CDR3: TGTGCCAGCAGCCCCCCTGGGGGGGGAGGTGGCTACACCTTC. This gives the protein CASSPPGGGGGYTF.